The 26 T cell receptor beta chains below all came from one sample that was sequenced in a study of blood T cell repertoires in COVID-19. The repertoire was sequenced with immunoSEQ multiplex PCR; TCRdb's copy has only in-frame clones and lacks some. The sample has around 150,000 clones, about 90% seen once. The sample taken for sequencing was peripheral blood. These TCRs come from a man aged 30 to 45 with COVID-19, enrolled during active disease.

The J gene is TRBJ1-6, the V gene TRBV9, with D possibly TRBD1 on 6 matching bases. V was trimmed by 0 bases and J by 6 bases, leaving 10 bases between them. The CDR3 runs to 15 residues. The germline CDR1 and CDR2 sequences are SGDLS and YYNGEE. The CDR3 DNA is TGTGCCAGCAGCGTAGCAGGGGACGGTAATTCACCCCTCCACTTT. Its protein is CASSVAGDGNSPLHF.

This clone was seen a handful of times. The chain recombines TRBV27 with TRBJ1-1; 8 bases agree with TRBD1. Germline CDR1 and CDR2: MNHEY and SMNVEV (reference sequence). V gave up 4 bases and J gave up 1 base; unmatched junction bases: 8. The CDR3 contains 16 residues. The CDR3, as DNA: TGTGCCAGCAGTTCACCCAGGGGGCGAGGGAACACTGAAGCTTTCTTT. Amino acid sequence: CASSSPRGRGNTEAFF.

The chain uses TRBV19 and TRBJ1-5, with D perhaps TRBD1 (5 bases). In germline, CDR1 is LNHDA, CDR2 SQIVND (reference sequence). The CDR3 has 13 amino acids. V gave up 4 bases and J gave up 6 bases, with 10 bases separating them. Here the CDR3 reads CASSSQGGQPQHF. The CDR3 coding sequence is TGTGCCAGTAGTAGTCAGGGAGGTCAGCCCCAGCATTTT.

This clone has just one count. The chain links TRBV18 to TRBJ1-6; TRBD1 matches at 7 bases. The CDR3 is 14 residues long. The germline V gene has CDR1 KGHSH and CDR2 LQKENI. The ends lost 5 bases at V and 7 bases at J; junction bases unmatched: 5. The CDR3 nucleotides are TGTGCCAGCTCAGAGACAGGGCACAATTCACCCCTCCACTTT. Translated, it gives CASSETGHNSPLHF.

This chain joins TRBV7-9 and TRBJ1-2; the D gene is possibly TRBD1 (6 bases). Between the trimmed V and J ends, which lost 4 bases and 3 bases, there was a span of 9 bases. Per the germline V gene, CDR1 is SEHNR and CDR2 is FQNEAQ (reference sequence). CDR3 length equals 13 residues. The CDR3 loop reads CASSSGQYYGYTF. CDR3 DNA: TGTGCCAGCAGCTCCGGACAGTACTATGGCTACACCTTC.

The chain couples TRBV7-9 to TRBJ2-7, with a weak D call TRBD1 (7 bases). V lost 5 bases and J lost 2, with 13 bases in between. This CDR3 contains 14 residues. Germline CDR1 is SEHNR and CDR2 is FQNEAQ (reference sequence). CDR3 bases: TGTGCCAGCAGCATGGGGGGACAGACCTACGAGCAGTACTTC. Protein product: CASSMGGQTYEQYF.

The chain carries TRBV10-3 and TRBJ2-3, with D hard to call. Deletions cut 6 bases from V and 1 base from J, with 14 bases between. The germline V gene encodes CDR1 ENHRY and CDR2 SYGVKD. This CDR3 has 15 residues. The CDR3 DNA follows: TGTGCCATCAGGAGCAATCTAGTAGGCACAGATACGCAGTATTTT. Translated: CAIRSNLVGTDTQYF.

This clone occurred a few times. The chain couples TRBV6-6 to TRBJ1-1; no definite D call. CDR3 length: 16 residues. The V and J ends lost 2 bases and 4 bases respectively, with 17 bases between them. Looked up from germline, CDR1 is MNHNY and CDR2 is SVGAGI (reference sequence). The CDR3 DNA follows: TGTGCCAGCAGTTACCCCATGGGAGTACCGGGCACTGAAGCTTTCTTT. Translated, it gives CASSYPMGVPGTEAFF.

V is TRBV6-2 or TRBV6-3 and J is TRBJ1-2; no reliable D call. V was pared by 5 bases and J by 5 bases, with 24 bases between. Germline CDR1 MNHEY, CDR2 SVGEGT. The CDR3 is 17 amino acids. The CDR3 loop reads CASSLYSLNNPIYGYTF. As DNA, the CDR3 is TGTGCCAGCAGTCTTTACAGCTTGAACAACCCCATTTATGGCTACACCTTC.

The V and J genes are TRBV27 and TRBJ2-5; tentatively, D is TRBD1 (6 bases). Germline CDR1 and CDR2: MNHEY and SMNVEV (reference sequence). The CDR3 is 16 amino acids. V lost 4 bases, J lost 3 bases, and 18 bases lay in between. CDR3 DNA: TGTGCCAGCAGTTCTCACGTACAGGGATTGGAAGAGACCCAGTACTTC. Protein product: CASSSHVQGLEETQYF.

The chain recombines TRBV5-8 with TRBJ2-1, with D tentatively TRBD1 (6 bases). The CDR3 consists of 16 residues. CDR1 and CDR2 (germline): SGHTS, YDEGEE. V was pared by 3 bases and J by 4 bases, with 17 bases between. For the CDR3, the DNA is TGTGCCAGCAGCTCTATCCGGACAGTAAGTTACAATGAGCAGTTCTTC. Translated: CASSSIRTVSYNEQFF.

The V and J genes are TRBV5-5 and TRBJ1-2; 11 nucleotides align to TRBD1. CDR3 length: 14 amino acids. V lost 4 bases to trimming and J lost 8 bases; unmatched junction nucleotides: 7. CDR1 is SGHKS and CDR2 is YYEKEE in the germline V gene (reference sequence). CDR3 coding DNA: TGTGCCAGCAGCACCGGACAGGGGGCGATAGGCTACACCTTC. It specifies CASSTGQGAIGYTF.

The chain couples TRBV11-3 to TRBJ2-2; D unresolved. Germline V gene sequence: CDR1 SGHNT, CDR2 YENEEA. The CDR3 extends over 16 amino acids. V lost 5 bases and J 2 bases, leaving 15 bases between the germline ends. The CDR3 sequence is CASSVGRPGNTGELFF. The CDR3 DNA sequence: TGTGCCAGCAGCGTTGGGCGTCCAGGCAACACCGGGGAGCTGTTTTTT.

The chain links TRBV3-1 (or the pseudogene TRBV3-2) to TRBJ1-1; a possible D gene is TRBD1 (6 bases). This CDR3 region has 16 residues. V lost 3 bases to trimming and J lost 1 base, with 15 bases between them. The germline CDR1 and CDR2 sequences are LGHDT and YNNKEL (reference sequence). CDR3 loop: CASSQETGIGNTEAFF. The CDR3 DNA reads as TGTGCCAGCAGCCAGGAAACAGGGATTGGGAACACTGAAGCTTTCTTT.

The J gene is TRBJ1-5, the V gene TRBV12-3 or TRBV12-4; D perhaps matches TRBD1 (6 bases). V shed 8 bases and J shed 2 bases, with 7 bases lying between them. CDR3 length equals 12 residues. The CDR3 nucleotides read TGTGCCAGCTCAGGGGGCAATCAGCCCCAGCATTTT. This codes for CASSGGNQPQHF.

The chain recombines TRBV5-1 with TRBJ1-1, with 9 bases fitting TRBD1. The CDR3 consists of 15 residues. Germline values: CDR1 SGHRS, CDR2 YFSETQ. V dropped 4 bases and J dropped 3; count of bases not matched to a gene: 7. In nucleotides, the CDR3 is TGCGCCAGCAGCGGAACAGGGGGCGGTTACACTGAAGCTTTCTTT. Amino acids: CASSGTGGGYTEAFF.

V and J are TRBV11-3 and TRBJ2-2; 8 bases are shared with TRBD1. Germline V gene lookup returns CDR1 SGHNT and CDR2 YENEEA. Trimming cost V 5 bases and J 5 bases; bases outside gene matches: 10. This CDR3 comprises 16 residues. The CDR3 bases are TGTGCCAGCAGCAGAGCAGGGGGCGTTGGGACCGGGGAGCTGTTTTTT. This encodes CASSRAGGVGTGELFF.

The chain employs TRBV19 and TRBJ1-2; D gene unclear. Germline CDR1 reads LNHDA; CDR2 reads SQIVND (reference sequence). The CDR3 extends over 14 amino acids. V gave up 6 bases and J gave up 4 bases, with 15 bases separating them. The CDR3 is CASRPRGMFYGYTF. The CDR3 DNA sequence: TGTGCCAGTAGACCCCGAGGGATGTTCTATGGCTACACCTTC.

This clone was detected only once. The chain joins TRBV30 to TRBJ2-3; D possibly corresponds to TRBD2 (5 bases). From germline, CDR1 is GTSNPN and CDR2 SVGIG (reference sequence). The CDR3 has 13 amino acids. Trimming took off 5 bases at V and 0 bases at J, with 9 bases between the two ends. The CDR3 nucleotides read TGTGCCTGGCATCCGGGAAGCACAGATACGCAGTATTTT. Encoded protein: CAWHPGSTDTQYF.

The chain links TRBV7-2 to TRBJ1-2, with TRBD1 matching over 8 bases. After removal of 1 base from V and 8 bases from J, the junction contained 6 bases not matched to a gene. The CDR3 runs 14 residues. CDR1 and CDR2 from the germline V gene are SGHTA and FQGNSA. The CDR3 is CASSLDRTGRGYTF. CDR3 in DNA: TGTGCCAGCAGCTTAGACCGGACAGGGAGGGGCTACACCTTC. The full variable domain, completed using reference TRBV7-2 and TRBJ1-2, is GAGVSQSPSNKVTEKGKDVELRCDPISGHTALYWYRQSLGQGLEFLIYFQGNSAPDKSGLPSDRFSAERTGGSVSTLTIQRTQQEDSAVYLCASSLDRTGRGYTFGSGTRLTVV.

V gene TRBV4-2 combines with J gene TRBJ2-2, with D hard to call. From germline, CDR1 is LGHNA and CDR2 YNFKEQ. The CDR3 is made up of 15 amino acids. V lost 0 bases to trimming and J lost 0 bases, with 5 bases between them. Written as DNA, the CDR3 is TGTGCCAGCAGCCAAGATCTCGCGAACACCGGGGAGCTGTTTTTT. Its translation: CASSQDLANTGELFF.

The CDR3 sequence: CASSLRLAGDYNEQFF. For the CDR3, the DNA is TGTGCCAGCAGCCTAAGACTAGCGGGAGACTACAATGAGCAGTTCTTC. The J gene is TRBJ2-1, the V gene TRBV9, with 12 bases that match TRBD2. CDR3 length equals 16 residues. Germline V gene sequence: CDR1 SGDLS, CDR2 YYNGEE. The V segment lost 4 bases and the J segment 3 bases; nucleotides outside the gene matches: 5.

The chain uses TRBV29-1 and TRBJ1-5; D remains unclear. In germline, CDR1 is SQVTM, CDR2 ANQGSEA. The CDR3 sequence is 13 residues long. The V end was cut by 6 bases, the J end by 4 bases, with 13 bases between. Here the CDR3 reads CSVRDMWNQPQHF. CDR3 DNA sequence: TGCAGCGTACGAGACATGTGGAATCAGCCCCAGCATTTT. Drawing the rest from reference TRBV29-1 and TRBJ1-5, the complete variable domain is SAVISQKPSRDICQRGTSLTIQCQVDSQVTMMFWYRQQPGQSLTLIATANQGSEATYESGFVIDKFPISRPNLTFSTLTVSNMSPEDSSIYLCSVRDMWNQPQHFGDGTRLSIL.

As DNA, the CDR3 is TGTGCCAGCAGCACCGAGGACAACCGAGGAGAGACCCAGTACTTC. Translated: CASSTEDNRGETQYF. This chain links TRBV5-6 with TRBJ2-5; TRBD1 is a possible D gene (5 bases). The CDR3 runs 15 residues. CDR1 is SGHDT, CDR2 YYEEEE, per germline. Trimming removed 4 bases at V and 4 bases at J, with 17 bases between.

This chain connects TRBV6-5 to TRBJ1-1; 8 bases are shared with TRBD1. CDR3 length equals 14 residues. V dropped 3 bases and J dropped 8; count of bases not matched to a gene: 8. Germline CDR1 is MNHEY and CDR2 is SVGAGI. The CDR3 DNA follows: TGTGCCAGCAGTTATTCCACAGGGGGAGAGGAAGCTTTCTTT. Amino acid sequence: CASSYSTGGEEAFF.

The rearrangement joins TRBV4-1 to TRBJ2-7; 11 bases line up with TRBD2. V lost 5 bases, J lost 7 bases, and 16 bases stayed unmatched. CDR1 and CDR2 from the germline V gene are MGHRA and YSYEKL. This CDR3 is 17 amino acids long. CDR3 sequence reads: CASSGQPSGGKSGEQYF. In nucleotides, the CDR3 is TGCGCCAGCAGCGGGCAACCTAGCGGGGGGAAATCGGGGGAGCAGTACTTC.